Below, 18 T cell receptor beta chains from the same sample are listed, as sequenced in a study of cytomegalovirus exposure and HLA in healthy donors. PCR employed 60 Vbeta and 13 Jbeta primers. TCRdb's copy holds only in-frame clones and misses some; the assay was immunoSEQ multiplex PCR. The top ten clones hold about 0.77% of a sample with 150,000 to 200,000 clones, approximately 80% of them seen once. The material sequenced was PBMCs. These receptors all come from a woman between 18 and 29 years old in good health and CMV-seronegative.

This clone was detected only once. V and J are TRBV6-5 and TRBJ2-2, with 8 bases that match TRBD2. CDR3 length: 15 residues. Germline loops: CDR1 MNHEY, CDR2 SVGAGI. With V trimmed by 6 bases and J by 1 base, 4 bases remained unmatched. In DNA, the CDR3 is TGTGCCAGCAGCTATAGCGGGGAGAACACCGGGGAGCTGTTTTTT. As protein: CASSYSGENTGELFF.

The chain has TRBV30 and TRBJ2-5; D is ambiguous. Per the germline V gene, CDR1 is GTSNPN and CDR2 is SVGIG (reference sequence). The CDR3 covers 14 residues. Between the trimmed V and J ends, which lost 0 bases and 1 base, there was a span of 9 bases. In nucleotides, the CDR3 is TGTGCCTGGAGTGTAGAGGTATTCCAAGAGACCCAGTACTTC. It encodes CAWSVEVFQETQYF.

V usage is TRBV5-6 and J usage is TRBJ1-2, with TRBD1 identical over 8 bases. The ends lost 4 bases at V and 2 bases at J; junction bases unmatched: 10. Germline V CDR1 and CDR2: SGHDT, YYEEEE. This CDR3 region has 16 residues. CDR3 DNA: TGTGCCAGCAGCCCCATCCCAGGGGGCGGGAACTATGGCTACACCTTC. Translating gives CASSPIPGGGNYGYTF.

This clone was counted a few times. The chain employs TRBV7-9 and TRBJ2-5; D is ambiguous. The V gene's germline CDR1 is SEHNR and CDR2 FQNEAQ (reference sequence). V lost 5 bases and J lost 5, with 9 bases in between. The CDR3 consists of 12 residues. The CDR3 sequence: CASSQVAETQYF. CDR3 in DNA: TGTGCCAGCAGCCAGGTGGCGGAGACCCAGTACTTC.

The chain couples TRBV5-1 to TRBJ2-3, with 8 bases that match TRBD2. V lost 7 bases to trimming and J lost 0 bases; unmatched junction nucleotides: 7. CDR3 length equals 15 residues. Germline V gene data show CDR1 as SGHRS and CDR2 as YFSETQ. This CDR3 is CASGRLALSTDTQYF. CDR3 DNA sequence: TGCGCCAGCGGCAGACTAGCGTTAAGCACAGATACGCAGTATTTT.

The chain combines TRBV2 with TRBJ1-6; 10 positions agree with TRBD1. Germline V CDR1 and CDR2: SNHLY, FYNNEI. The J segment lost 10 bases and the V segment lost 11 bases, leaving 11 bases of the junction unmatched. This CDR3 is built from 14 residues. The CDR3 loop reads CAGGQGETRSPLHF. CDR3 DNA: TGTGCCGGCGGACAGGGGGAGACTCGGTCACCCCTCCACTTT.

The gene calls are TRBV18 and TRBJ1-2; D unresolved. Germline-derived CDR1 and CDR2 are KGHSH and LQKENI. V was clipped by 3 bases and J by 4 bases, with 9 bases between them. The CDR3 is made up of 13 amino acids. This CDR3 is CASSPDRGYGYTF. The CDR3 DNA reads TGTGCCAGCTCACCGGATCGGGGCTATGGCTACACCTTC.

The gene calls are TRBV7-2 and TRBJ1-1; TRBD1 matches at 10 bases. The CDR3 loop spans 15 amino acids. CDR1 is SGHTA and CDR2 is FQGNSA in the germline V gene. V shed 5 bases and J 4 bases; nucleotides not matched to a gene: 7. The chain's CDR3 is CASSQRTGGGTEAFF. CDR3 coding DNA: TGTGCCAGCAGCCAAAGGACAGGGGGGGGCACTGAAGCTTTCTTT. The full variable domain, its missing parts supplied by reference TRBV7-2 and TRBJ1-1, is GAGVSQSPSNKVTEKGKDVELRCDPISGHTALYWYRQSLGQGLEFLIYFQGNSAPDKSGLPSDRFSAERTGGSVSTLTIQRTQQEDSAVYLCASSQRTGGGTEAFFGQGTRLTVV.

This sequence joins TRBV9 and TRBJ1-2; tentative D call: TRBD1 (5 bases). The V and J ends lost 0 bases and 3 bases respectively, with 21 bases between them. In germline, CDR1 is SGDLS, CDR2 YYNGEE. The CDR3 sequence is 18 residues long. CDR3 coding DNA: TGTGCCAGCAGCGTAGCTGGAGTGGGGGACTTCGGGGACTATGGCTACACCTTC. This translates into CASSVAGVGDFGDYGYTF.

The chain uses TRBV12-5 and TRBJ2-7; 7 nucleotides agree with TRBD1. Per germline, CDR1 LGHNT and CDR2 FRNRAP. This CDR3 region has 18 residues. Trimming cost V 2 bases and J 2 bases; bases outside gene matches: 15. CDR3 region: CASGLREQCGQGAYEQYF. The DNA for the CDR3 is TGTGCTAGTGGTTTGCGGGAACAATGTGGGCAGGGGGCCTACGAGCAGTACTTC. Variable domain in full (rest from reference TRBV12-5 and TRBJ2-7): DARVTQTPRHKVTEMGQEVTMRCQPILGHNTVFWYRQTMMQGLELLAYFRNRAPLDDSGMPKDRFSAEMPDATLATLKIQPSEPRDSAVYFCASGLREQCGQGAYEQYFGPGTRLTVT.

The chain has TRBV6-5 and TRBJ2-7; 12 nucleotides agree with TRBD2. Germline-derived CDR1 and CDR2 are MNHEY and SVGAGI. CDR3 size: 14 residues. Germline trimming cut 7 bases from V and 6 bases from J; bases unmatched to any gene: 7. The CDR3, as DNA: TGTGCCAGCACCAGACTAGCGGGAGTCGGCGAGCAGTACTTC. Protein product: CASTRLAGVGEQYF.

The chain links TRBV19 to TRBJ2-1; D might be TRBD2 (7 bases). CDR3 size: 14 residues. Germline V lookup: CDR1 LNHDA, CDR2 SQIVND (reference sequence). The V end lost 3 bases, the J end lost 6 bases, and 12 bases lay between the germline ends. CDR3 loop: CASSIAGALNEQFF. CDR3 DNA: TGTGCCAGTAGTATTGCGGGGGCTCTCAATGAGCAGTTCTTC. Complete variable domain (other parts from reference TRBV19 and TRBJ2-1): DGGITQSPKYLFRKEGQNVTLSCEQNLNHDAMYWYRQDPGQGLRLIYYSQIVNDFQKGDIAEGYSVSREKKESFPLTVTSAQKNPTAFYLCASSIAGALNEQFFGPGTRLTVL.

This clone was seen once. The rearrangement links TRBV11-3 to TRBJ2-1; the match to TRBD2 covers 11 bases. The V gene end was trimmed by 6 bases and the J gene end by 7 bases; junction bases not matched to a gene: 17. The CDR3 consists of 18 residues. The germline gives CDR1 SGHNT, CDR2 YENEEA. The CDR3 sequence: CASSSLLAGEVGQNEQFF. As DNA, the CDR3 is TGTGCCAGCAGTTCCCTACTAGCGGGAGAGGTGGGTCAAAATGAGCAGTTCTTC.

The V gene is TRBV15, the J gene TRBJ2-2; TRBD2 agrees at 7 bases. Looked up from germline, CDR1 is LNHNV and CDR2 is YYDKDF (reference sequence). With 3 bases clipped from V and 3 bases from J, the junction kept 7 bases outside the gene matches. CDR3 length: 16 amino acids. The CDR3 loop is CATSRRRGTHTGELFF. CDR3 sequence (DNA): TGTGCCACCAGCAGGAGGCGGGGGACGCACACCGGGGAGCTGTTTTTT.

The V and J genes are TRBV7-2 and TRBJ1-2; 9 nucleotides align to TRBD1. The length of the CDR3 is 14 residues. V dropped 5 bases and J dropped 4; count of bases not matched to a gene: 5. The germline CDR1 and CDR2 sequences are SGHTA and FQGNSA. CDR3 in amino acids: CASSPRDRVYGYTF. CDR3 nucleotide sequence: TGTGCCAGCAGCCCAAGGGACAGGGTCTATGGCTACACCTTC.

Notes on this clone: A read error may account for a junction end that differs from germline. This rearrangement joins TRBV7-9 to TRBJ2-1, with D perhaps TRBD1 (6 bases). The CDR3 totals 15 residues. In germline, CDR1 is SEHNR, CDR2 FQNEAQ (reference sequence). The CDR3 DNA sequence: TGTTCCAGCAGCGTTCAATGGGCAGGGGACAATGAGCAGTTCTTC. This gives the protein CSSSVQWAGDNEQFF.

The CDR3 bases are TGCGCCAGCGAGATAGGAGGAACATCCTACGAGCAGTACTTC. Amino acids: CASEIGGTSYEQYF. The chain combines TRBV5-1 with TRBJ2-7; the D gene is possibly TRBD2 (5 bases). Germline V gives CDR1 SGHRS, CDR2 YFSETQ. V shed 7 bases and J shed 1 base, with 15 bases lying between them. This CDR3 is 14 amino acids long.

The chain carries TRBV4-3 and TRBJ1-1; D gene uncertain. The CDR3 totals 14 residues. Trimming shortened V by 4 bases and J by 1 base, and 10 bases separated the two germline ends. Germline V gene data show CDR1 as LGHNA and CDR2 as YSLEER. Written as DNA, the CDR3 is TGCGCCAGCAGCCTAACGAACAGGAACACTGAAGCTTTCTTT. It codes for CASSLTNRNTEAFF.